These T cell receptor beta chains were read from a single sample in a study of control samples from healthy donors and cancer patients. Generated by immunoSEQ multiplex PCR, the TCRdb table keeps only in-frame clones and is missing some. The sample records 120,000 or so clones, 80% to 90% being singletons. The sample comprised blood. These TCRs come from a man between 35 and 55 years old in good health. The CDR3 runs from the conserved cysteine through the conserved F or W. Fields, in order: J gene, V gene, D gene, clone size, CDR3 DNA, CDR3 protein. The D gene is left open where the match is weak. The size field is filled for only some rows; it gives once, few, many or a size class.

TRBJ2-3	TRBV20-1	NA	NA	TGCAGTGCTAGTCCCATTAGGAGGGAGGTTCAGTATTTT	CSASPIRREVQYF
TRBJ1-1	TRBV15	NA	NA	TGTGCCACCAGCCGTGGGGGTTACAGCCACACTGAAGCTTTCTTT	CATSRGGYSHTEAFF
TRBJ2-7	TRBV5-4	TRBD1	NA	TGTGCCAGCAGCATCACAGGGGAAGCCTACGAGCAGTACTTC	CASSITGEAYEQYF
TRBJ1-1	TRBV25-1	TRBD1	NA	TGTGCCAGCGCGACAGGGGGGAACGCTGAAGCTTTCTTT	CASATGGNAEAFF
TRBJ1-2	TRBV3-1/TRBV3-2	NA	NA	TGTGCCAGCAGCCAAGGGGGCCCCTATGGCTACACCTTC	CASSQGGPYGYTF
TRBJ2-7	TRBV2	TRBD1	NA	TGTGCCAGCAGGGGACAGCCGGTAGACGCCGGCGAGCAGTACTTC	CASRGQPVDAGEQYF
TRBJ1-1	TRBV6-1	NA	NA	TGTGCCAGCAGTGGGGGTATGTCAGGCCTGAACACTGAAGCTTTCTTT	CASSGGMSGLNTEAFF
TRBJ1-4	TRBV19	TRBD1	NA	TGTGCCAGTAGTTCCCGGGACAGGGGGCTTATAACTAATGAAAAACTGTTTTTT	CASSSRDRGLITNEKLFF
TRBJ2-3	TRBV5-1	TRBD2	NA	TGCGCCAGCAGCCCAAACCCGACTAGCGGGGGCAGCACAGATACGCAGTATTTT	CASSPNPTSGGSTDTQYF
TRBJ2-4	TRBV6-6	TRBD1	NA	TGTGCCAGCAGTTTAAGCGACAGGGCGGCCAAAAACATTCAGTACTTC	CASSLSDRAAKNIQYF
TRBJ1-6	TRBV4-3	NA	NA	TGCGCCAGCAGCCAAGGCCCTCGTTTACCCCTCCACTTT	CASSQGPRLPLHF
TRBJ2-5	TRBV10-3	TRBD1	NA	TGTGCCATCAGGGGCCAGGGGGAAGAGACCCAGTACTTC	CAIRGQGEETQYF
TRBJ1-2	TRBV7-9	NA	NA	TGTGCCAGCCATTGGGGGAGTGGAGGCTACACCTTC	CASHWGSGGYTF
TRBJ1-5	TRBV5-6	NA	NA	TGTGCCAGCAGCTTGGCGGGGGGACGCAATCAGCCCCAGCATTTT	CASSLAGGRNQPQHF
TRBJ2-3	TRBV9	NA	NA	TGTGCCAGCAGCGCCCCCGGGACTTATACGCAGTATTTT	CASSAPGTYTQYF
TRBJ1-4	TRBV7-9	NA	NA	TGTGCCAGCAGCTACGGGGCAACTAATGAAAAACTGTTTTTT	CASSYGATNEKLFF
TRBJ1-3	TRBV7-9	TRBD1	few	TGTGCCAGCAGCTTAGGACAGGGGGCAGGAAACACCATATATTTT	CASSLGQGAGNTIYF
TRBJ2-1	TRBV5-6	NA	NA	TGTGCCAGCAGCGCGGGACTCCCTGGCTCTATAATCCATGAGCAGTTCTTC	CASSAGLPGSIIHEQFF
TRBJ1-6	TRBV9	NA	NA	TGTGCCAGCAGCGTAGGTGGGCCAAATTCACCCCTCCACTTT	CASSVGGPNSPLHF
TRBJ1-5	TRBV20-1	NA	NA	TGCAGTGCTAGTCGGGCCCGGGGCAATCAGCCCCAGCATTTT	CSASRARGNQPQHF
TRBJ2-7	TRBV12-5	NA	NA	TGTGCTAGTGGTTTGGTACAGAGGGGTTGGGCCTCCTACGAGCAGTACTTC	CASGLVQRGWASYEQYF
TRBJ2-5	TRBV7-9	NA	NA	TGTGCCAGCAGCTTAAGGGGGGGCGGAGAGACCCAGTACTTC	CASSLRGGGETQYF